The next 9 T cell receptor beta chains were all read from a single sample in a study of shared clonotypes between healthy human individuals. The method was immunoSEQ multiplex PCR; TCRdb's version includes in-frame clones alone and lacks a portion of them. The sample consists of 470,000 or so clones, 81% of them appearing once. Sequenced sample: PBMCs. Source of these receptors: a woman in her forties in good health. Some clones in this sample may be carry-over from other donors' samples.

With respect to this clone: In the same sample, other DNA sequences code for this CDR3. The chain uses TRBV27 and TRBJ2-7; 9 bases agree with TRBD1. The ends lost 3 bases at V and 2 bases at J; junction bases unmatched: 5. The CDR3 consists of 15 residues. Looked up from germline, CDR1 is MNHEY and CDR2 is SMNVEV (reference sequence). This chain's CDR3 is CASSFSGTGPYEQYF. In nucleotides, the CDR3 is TGTGCCAGCAGTTTCTCCGGGACAGGGCCCTACGAGCAGTACTTC.

This clone was found a few times. With only one base between it and a far larger clone, this is likely a read error. The chain links TRBV4-2 to TRBJ2-5; 12 bases agree with TRBD2. V lost 1 base to trimming and J lost 1 base; unmatched junction nucleotides: 4. Germline CDR1 and CDR2: LGHNA and YNFKEQ. The CDR3 contains 17 residues. In DNA, the CDR3 is TGTGCCAGCAGCCAAGTAACTAGCGGGGGGACCCAAGAGACCCAGTACTTC. Its protein is CASSQVTSGGTQETQYF.

For this clone: Since a far larger clone is one base different, this is likely a read error. The rearrangement links TRBV5-1 to TRBJ2-7; 10 bases line up with TRBD1. Germline CDR1 reads SGHRS; CDR2 reads YFSETQ. The CDR3 is 14 residues long. The CDR3 is CANSNGQGGYEQYF. In nucleotides, the CDR3 is TGCGCCAACAGCAATGGACAGGGGGGCTACGAGCAGTACTTC.

As concerns this clone: This likely reflects a read error, since a far larger clone is one base away. This rearrangement joins TRBV5-1 to TRBJ2-5; D is perhaps TRBD2 (5 bases). The CDR3 consists of 14 residues. Per the germline V gene, CDR1 is SGHRS and CDR2 is YFSETQ. The DNA for the CDR3 is TGCGCCAACAGCACCGGGATCCTACAAGAGACCCAGTACTTC. This sequence encodes CANSTGILQETQYF.

V usage is TRBV5-1 and J usage is TRBJ1-5; D not resolved. The germline CDR1 and CDR2 sequences are SGHRS and YFSETQ. The V gene lost 0 bases and the J gene lost 6 bases, with 7 bases spanning the gap. The CDR3 is 13 residues long. CDR3: CASSLASGQPQHF. The DNA for the CDR3 is TGCGCCAGCAGCTTGGCTTCGGGTCAGCCCCAGCATTTT.

This clone has just a few counts. The chain recombines TRBV14 with TRBJ1-3; D unclear. Between the trimmed V and J ends, which lost 3 bases and 4 bases, there was a span of 10 bases. The CDR3 sequence is 14 residues long. Germline CDR1 SGHDN, CDR2 FVKESK. CDR3 in DNA: TGTGCCAGCAGCCACTACTCGGGCGGAAACACCATATATTTT. This gives the protein CASSHYSGGNTIYF.

The chain uses TRBV27 and TRBJ2-1; 11 nucleotides align to TRBD2. Germline V CDR1 and CDR2: MNHEY, SMNVEV (reference sequence). V lost 5 bases and J lost 2; bases outside the gene matches: 5. The CDR3 runs 16 residues. CDR3 in amino acids: CASSGTSGSAYNEQFF. The CDR3 region has the DNA TGTGCCAGCAGTGGTACTAGCGGGAGCGCCTACAATGAGCAGTTCTTC.

The chain carries TRBV19 and TRBJ1-2, with TRBD1 identical over 7 bases. After removal of 9 bases from V and 3 bases from J, the junction contained 4 bases not matched to a gene. The CDR3 runs 12 residues. CDR1 LNHDA and CDR2 SQIVND come from the germline V gene (reference sequence). The CDR3 is CASGDRDYGYTF. CDR3 sequence (DNA): TGTGCCAGCGGAGACAGGGACTATGGCTACACCTTC.

Turning to this clone: This sequence is one base from a far larger clone and is likely a read error. V gene TRBV5-1 combines with J gene TRBJ2-7; either TRBD1 or TRBD2 may supply D (6 bases each). Germline V gene lookup returns CDR1 SGHRS and CDR2 YFSETQ. The CDR3 is 13 amino acids. V was clipped by 3 bases and J by 9 bases, with 16 bases between them. Here the CDR3 DNA reads TGCGCCAGCAGCTCGGGGGCCTTTGATGGGCAGTACTTC. It is translated as CASSSGAFDGQYF. Full variable domain (missing parts from reference TRBV5-1 and TRBJ2-7): KAGVTQTPRYLIKTRGQQVTLSCSPISGHRSVSWYQQTPGQGLQFLFEYFSETQRNKGNFPGRFSGRQFSNSRSEMNVSTLELGDSALYLCASSSGAFDGQYFGPGTRLTVT.